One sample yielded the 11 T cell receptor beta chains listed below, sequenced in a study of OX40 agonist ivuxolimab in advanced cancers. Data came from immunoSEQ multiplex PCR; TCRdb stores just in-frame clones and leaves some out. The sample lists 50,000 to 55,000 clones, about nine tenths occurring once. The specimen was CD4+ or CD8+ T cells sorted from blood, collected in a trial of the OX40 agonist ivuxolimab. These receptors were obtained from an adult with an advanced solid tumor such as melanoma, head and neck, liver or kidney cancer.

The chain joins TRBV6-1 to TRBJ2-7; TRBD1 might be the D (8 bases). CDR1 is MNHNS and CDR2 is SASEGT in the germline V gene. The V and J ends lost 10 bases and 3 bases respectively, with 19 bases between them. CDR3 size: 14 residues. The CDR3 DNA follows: TGTGCCACCTCAACAGGGGGGGGAAACTACGAGCAGTACTTC. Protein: CATSTGGGNYEQYF.

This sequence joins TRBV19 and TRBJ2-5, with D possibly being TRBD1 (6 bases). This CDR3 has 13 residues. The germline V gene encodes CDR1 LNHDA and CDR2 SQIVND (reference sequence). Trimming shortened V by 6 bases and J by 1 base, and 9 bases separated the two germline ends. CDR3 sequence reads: CASSRDTQETQYF. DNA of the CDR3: TGTGCCAGTAGCCGGGACACCCAAGAGACCCAGTACTTC.

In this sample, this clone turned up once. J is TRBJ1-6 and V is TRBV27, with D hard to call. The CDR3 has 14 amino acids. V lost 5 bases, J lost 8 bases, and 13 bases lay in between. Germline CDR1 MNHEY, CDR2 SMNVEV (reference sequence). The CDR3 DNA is TGTGCCAGCAGTCCAAGATGGGAGGATTCACCCCTCCACTTT. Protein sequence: CASSPRWEDSPLHF.

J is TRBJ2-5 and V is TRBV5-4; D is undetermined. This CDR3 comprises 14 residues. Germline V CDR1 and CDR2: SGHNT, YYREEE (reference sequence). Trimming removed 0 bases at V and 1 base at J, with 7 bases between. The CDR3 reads CASSLESGQETQYF. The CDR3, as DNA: TGTGCCAGCAGCTTGGAGTCAGGCCAAGAGACCCAGTACTTC.

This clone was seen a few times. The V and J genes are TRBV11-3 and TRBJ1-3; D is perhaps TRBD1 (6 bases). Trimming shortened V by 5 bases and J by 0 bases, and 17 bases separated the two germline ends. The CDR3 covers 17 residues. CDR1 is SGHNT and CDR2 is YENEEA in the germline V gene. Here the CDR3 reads CASSEDSWRASGNTIYF. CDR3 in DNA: TGTGCCAGCAGCGAGGACAGTTGGCGCGCCTCTGGAAACACCATATATTTT.

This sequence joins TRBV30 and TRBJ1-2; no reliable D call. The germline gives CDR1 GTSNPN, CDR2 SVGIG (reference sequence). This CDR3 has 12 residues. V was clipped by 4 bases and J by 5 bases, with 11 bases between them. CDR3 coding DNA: TGTGCCTGGATTGGGAGTAGGTATGGCTACACCTTC. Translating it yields CAWIGSRYGYTF.

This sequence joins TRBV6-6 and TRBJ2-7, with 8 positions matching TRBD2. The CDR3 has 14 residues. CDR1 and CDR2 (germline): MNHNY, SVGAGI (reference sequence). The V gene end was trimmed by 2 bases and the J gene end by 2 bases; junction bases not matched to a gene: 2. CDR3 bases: TGTGCCAGCAGTTACACTAGCGGAACCTACGAGCAGTACTTC. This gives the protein CASSYTSGTYEQYF.

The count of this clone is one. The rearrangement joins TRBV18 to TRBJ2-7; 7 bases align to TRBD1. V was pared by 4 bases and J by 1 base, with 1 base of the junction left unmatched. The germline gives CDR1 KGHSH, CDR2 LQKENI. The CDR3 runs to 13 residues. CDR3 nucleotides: TGTGCCAGCTCACGGGGACAGTCCTACGAGCAGTACGTC. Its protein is CASSRGQSYEQYV.

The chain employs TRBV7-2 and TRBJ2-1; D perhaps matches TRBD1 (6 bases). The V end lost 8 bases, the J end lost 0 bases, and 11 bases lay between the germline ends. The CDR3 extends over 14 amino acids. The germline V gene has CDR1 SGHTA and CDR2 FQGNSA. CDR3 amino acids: CASYRGSSYNEQFF. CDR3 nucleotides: TGTGCCAGCTATAGGGGGAGCTCCTACAATGAGCAGTTCTTC.

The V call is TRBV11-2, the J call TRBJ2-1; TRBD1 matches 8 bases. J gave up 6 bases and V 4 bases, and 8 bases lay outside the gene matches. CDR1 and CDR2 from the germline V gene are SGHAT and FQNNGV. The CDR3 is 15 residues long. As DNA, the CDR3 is TGTGCCAGCAGCTATTACAGGGGGTCTTCCAATGAGCAGTTCTTC. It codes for CASSYYRGSSNEQFF.

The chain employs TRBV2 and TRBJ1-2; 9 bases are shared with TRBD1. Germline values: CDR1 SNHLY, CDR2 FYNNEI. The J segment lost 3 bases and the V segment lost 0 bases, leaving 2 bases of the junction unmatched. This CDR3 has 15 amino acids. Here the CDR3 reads CASSEAGQGHYGYTF. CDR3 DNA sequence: TGTGCCAGCAGTGAAGCGGGACAGGGACACTATGGCTACACCTTC.